Detailed here is one T cell receptor beta chain. No antigen is known for it. CDR3 length: 15 residues. From germline, CDR1 is ENHRY and CDR2 SYGVKD. V was trimmed by 0 bases and J by 4 bases, leaving 12 bases between them. This entry comes from a study of cytomegalovirus exposure and HLA in healthy donors. General study findings and limits: A later analysis reportedly found fewer N-insertions in an Asian-associated ancestry cluster than the approximately 670-donor mean. In an earlier analysis, about 87% or about 30%: the productive usage of most TCR beta V segments.

Both 60 Vbeta primers and 13 Jbeta primers went into the PCR. Assay used: immunoSEQ multiplex PCR; TCRdb lists only in-frame clones, some missing. The sample holds 200,000 to 250,000 clones, around 76% seen once. The clonotype was recovered from a middle-aged woman in good health and CMV-seropositive. The chain carries TRBV10-3 and TRBJ1-2; D is undetermined. Sequencing was done on a sample of PBMCs. The CDR3 reads CAISESLQRGYGYTF. The DNA for the CDR3 is TGTGCCATCAGTGAGTCCTTACAGCGGGGCTATGGCTACACCTTC.